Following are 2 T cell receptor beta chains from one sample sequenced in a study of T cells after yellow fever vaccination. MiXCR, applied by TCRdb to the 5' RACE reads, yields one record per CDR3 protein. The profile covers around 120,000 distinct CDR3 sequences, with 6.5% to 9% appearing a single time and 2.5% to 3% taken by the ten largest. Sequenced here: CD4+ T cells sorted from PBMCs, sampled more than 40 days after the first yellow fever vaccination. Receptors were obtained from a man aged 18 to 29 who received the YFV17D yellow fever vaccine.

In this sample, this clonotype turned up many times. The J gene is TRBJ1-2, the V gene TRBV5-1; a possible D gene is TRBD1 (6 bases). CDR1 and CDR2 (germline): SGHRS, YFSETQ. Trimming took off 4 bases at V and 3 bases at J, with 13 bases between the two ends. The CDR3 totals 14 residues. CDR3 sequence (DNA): TGCGCCAGCAGCCCGTTACAGGGAGACTATGGCTACACCTTC. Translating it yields CASSPLQGDYGYTF.

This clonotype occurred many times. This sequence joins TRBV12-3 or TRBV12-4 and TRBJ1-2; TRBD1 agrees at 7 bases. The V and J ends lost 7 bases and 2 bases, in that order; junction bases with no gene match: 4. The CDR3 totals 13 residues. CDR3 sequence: CASTLRGNYGYTF. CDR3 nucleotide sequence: TGTGCCAGCACCCTCAGGGGGAACTATGGCTACACCTTC.